This TCR beta chain was observed in a study of T cell responses to AZD1222 COVID-19 vaccine. Notes on the study in general: At baseline, just a handful of AZD1222 recipients tested seropositive. Close to half of spike-specific TCRs reportedly recognize unmutated variant regions. In a largely white British group with more females than males, clonal diversity was possibly underestimated.

CDR1 and CDR2 (germline): SNHLY, FYNNEI. The CDR3 runs 15 residues. Trimming pared 6 bases from V and 0 bases from J, leaving 11 bases between. Repertoires were generated with immunoSEQ multiplex PCR, while TCRdb's copy carries only in-frame clones and drops some. The sample shows approximately 180,000 clones, more than 90% of them seen only once. Turning to this clone: Its antigen is currently unknown.

Sequenced material: peripheral blood, taken on day 0 of AZD1222 vaccination. This receptor was obtained from an adult in good health. The V call is TRBV2, the J call TRBJ1-4; the D is unclear. This CDR3 reads CASSLDGATNEKLFF. CDR3 nucleotide sequence: TGTGCCAGCAGCCTAGACGGTGCAACTAATGAAAAACTGTTTTTT.